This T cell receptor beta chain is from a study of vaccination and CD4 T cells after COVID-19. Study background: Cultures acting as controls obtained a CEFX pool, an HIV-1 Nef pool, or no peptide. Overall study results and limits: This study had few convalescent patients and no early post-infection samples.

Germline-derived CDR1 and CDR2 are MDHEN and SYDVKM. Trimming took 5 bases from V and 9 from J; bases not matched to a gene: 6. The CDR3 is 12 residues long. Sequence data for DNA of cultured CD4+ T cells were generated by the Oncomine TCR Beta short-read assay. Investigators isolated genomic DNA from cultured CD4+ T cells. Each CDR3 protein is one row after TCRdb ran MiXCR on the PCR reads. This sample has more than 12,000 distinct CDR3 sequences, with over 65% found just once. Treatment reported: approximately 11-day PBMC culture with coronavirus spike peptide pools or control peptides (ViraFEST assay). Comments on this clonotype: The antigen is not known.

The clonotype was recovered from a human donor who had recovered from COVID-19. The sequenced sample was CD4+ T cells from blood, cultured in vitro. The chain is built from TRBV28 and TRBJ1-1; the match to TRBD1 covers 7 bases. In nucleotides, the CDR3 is TGTGCCAGCAGTCCCCCGACAGGGAAAGCTTTCTTT. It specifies CASSPPTGKAFF.